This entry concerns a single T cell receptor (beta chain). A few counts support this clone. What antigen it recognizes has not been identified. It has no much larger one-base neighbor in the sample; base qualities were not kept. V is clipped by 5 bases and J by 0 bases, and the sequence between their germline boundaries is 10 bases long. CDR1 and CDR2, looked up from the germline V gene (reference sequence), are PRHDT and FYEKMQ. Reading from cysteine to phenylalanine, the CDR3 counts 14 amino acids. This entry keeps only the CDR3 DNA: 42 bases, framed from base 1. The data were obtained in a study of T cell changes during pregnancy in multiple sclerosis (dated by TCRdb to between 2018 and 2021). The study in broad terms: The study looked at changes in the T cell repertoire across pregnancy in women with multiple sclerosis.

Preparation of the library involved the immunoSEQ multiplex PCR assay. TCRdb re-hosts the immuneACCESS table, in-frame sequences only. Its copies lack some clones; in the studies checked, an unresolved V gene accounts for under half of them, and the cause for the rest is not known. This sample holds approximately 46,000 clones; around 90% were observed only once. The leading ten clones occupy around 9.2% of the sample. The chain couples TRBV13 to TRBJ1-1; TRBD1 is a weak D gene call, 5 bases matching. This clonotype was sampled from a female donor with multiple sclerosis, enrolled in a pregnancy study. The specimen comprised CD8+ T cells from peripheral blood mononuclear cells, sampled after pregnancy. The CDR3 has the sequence CASSPGGLNTEAFF. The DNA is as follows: TGTGCCAGCAGCCCGGGGGGTCTGAACACTGAAGCTTTCTTT. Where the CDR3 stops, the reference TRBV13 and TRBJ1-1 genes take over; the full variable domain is AAGVIQSPRHLIKEKRETATLKCYPIPRHDTVYWYQQGPGQDPQFLISFYEKMQSDKGSIPDRFSAQQFSDYHSELNMSSLELGDSALYFCASSPGGLNTEAFFGQGTRLTVV.